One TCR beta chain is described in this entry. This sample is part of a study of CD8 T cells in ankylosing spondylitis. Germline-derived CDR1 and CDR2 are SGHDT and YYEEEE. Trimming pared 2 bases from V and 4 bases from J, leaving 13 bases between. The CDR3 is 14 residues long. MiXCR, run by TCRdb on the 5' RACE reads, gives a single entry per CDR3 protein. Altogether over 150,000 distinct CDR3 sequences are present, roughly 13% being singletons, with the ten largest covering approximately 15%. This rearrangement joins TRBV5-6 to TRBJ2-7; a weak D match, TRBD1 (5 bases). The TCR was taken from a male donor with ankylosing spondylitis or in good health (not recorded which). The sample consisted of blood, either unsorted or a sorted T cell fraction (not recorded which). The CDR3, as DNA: TGTGCCAGCAGCTTCTGGCAGGGTGTATACGAGCAGTACTTC. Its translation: CASSFWQGVYEQYF.